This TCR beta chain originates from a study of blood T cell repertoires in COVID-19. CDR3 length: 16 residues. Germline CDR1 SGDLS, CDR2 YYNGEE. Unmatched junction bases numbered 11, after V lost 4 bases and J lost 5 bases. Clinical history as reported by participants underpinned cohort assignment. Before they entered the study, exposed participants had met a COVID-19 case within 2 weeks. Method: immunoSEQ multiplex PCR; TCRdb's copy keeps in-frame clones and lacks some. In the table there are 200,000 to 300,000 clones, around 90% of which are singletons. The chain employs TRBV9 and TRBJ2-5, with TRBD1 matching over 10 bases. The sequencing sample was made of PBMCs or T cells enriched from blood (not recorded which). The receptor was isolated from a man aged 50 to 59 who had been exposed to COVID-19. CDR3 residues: CASSPSDRGQGETQYF. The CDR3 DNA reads TGTGCCAGCAGCCCCTCCGACAGGGGGCAGGGGGAGACCCAGTACTTC.